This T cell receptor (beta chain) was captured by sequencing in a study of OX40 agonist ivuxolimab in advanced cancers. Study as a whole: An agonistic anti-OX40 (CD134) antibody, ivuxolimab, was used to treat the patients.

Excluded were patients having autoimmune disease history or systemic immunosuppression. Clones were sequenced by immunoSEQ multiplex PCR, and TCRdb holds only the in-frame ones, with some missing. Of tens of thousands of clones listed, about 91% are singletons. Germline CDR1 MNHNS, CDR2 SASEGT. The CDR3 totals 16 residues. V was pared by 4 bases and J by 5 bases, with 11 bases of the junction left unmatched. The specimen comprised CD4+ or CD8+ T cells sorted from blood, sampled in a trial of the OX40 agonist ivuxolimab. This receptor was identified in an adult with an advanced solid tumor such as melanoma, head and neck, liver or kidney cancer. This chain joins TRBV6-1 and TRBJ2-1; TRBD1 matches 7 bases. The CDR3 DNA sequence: TGTGCCAGCAGTGGACAGTTGGCAGGGGGAGACAATGAGCAGTTCTTC. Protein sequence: CASSGQLAGGDNEQFF.